This TCR beta chain was documented in a study of blood T cell repertoires in COVID-19 (TCRdb year 2020). Regarding the complete study: Collaborator samples came from the United States, Italy and Spain and covered acute and convalescent phases of COVID-19. The repertoires were made available in a free public database intended to serve as a resource for research on the immune response to SARS-CoV-2. Subjects who had been exposed to COVID-19, were actively infected with it, or had recovered from it provided the deeply sampled blood TCRbeta repertoires that made up the dataset. Where available, HLA class I and class II types were obtained from metadata supplied by the sample provider rather than from assay-based typing. The sample metadata nearly always contained a de-identified subject ID, COVID-19 status, age in years and sex. Samples were obtained from the ongoing ImmuneRACE study (first 160 participants) and from 1,000 to 1,500 subjects provided by 6 global collaborators. The material from the prospective study consisted of cDNA or gDNA derived from T cells, B-cell-depleted T cells, or PBMCs. The investigation overall reported the following: Clinical and demographic metadata were provided uncurated, with the amount varying by source and participant.

Concerning this clone itself: Its antigen has not been determined. Nothing much larger sits one base from this clone, and base qualities are not available.

Each collaborating institution followed its own protocols to collect whole blood in K2EDTA tubes. For TCRbeta analysis, collaborators shipped samples in one of three forms: frozen whole blood, isolated PBMCs, or DNA extracted from either of those sample types. TCRbeta CDR3 regions were amplified from genomic DNA by means of the immunoSEQ Assay, a bias-controlled multiplex PCR. The authors' analysis ran thus. The number of nucleated cells in each sample was estimated from the amplification of reference gene primers within the assay. To quantify the absolute abundance of each unique TCRbeta CDR3 rearrangement, sequence reads were collapsed and filtered. For each sample, productive Simpson clonality was calculated as the square root of Simpson's diversity index over productive rearrangements. The immuneACCESS repertoire file appears here via TCRdb, limited to in-frame rearrangements. These files lack a portion of the clones; in checked studies, under half of the deficit traces to unresolved V genes, and the cause of the others is not known. V and J calls and clone size are as listed in that table; D and trimming were resolved from the DNA. This sample has about 130,000 clones in its table, and around 85% of those were observed once. The ten largest clones represent 3% to 3.5% of the sample.

The TCR originated in a woman aged 80 or older with acute or convalescent COVID-19. The source material was peripheral blood.

The CDR3 region reads CASSTYRAYEEKLFF. The DNA sequence is TGTGCCAGCAGCACATACAGGGCATATGAGGAAAAACTGTTTTTT. The chain is made from TRBV7-2 and TRBJ1-4; TRBD1 is perhaps the D gene, given 6 matching bases. V and J are truncated by 5 bases and 8 bases respectively, leaving an intervening sequence of 18 bases. Taken from cysteine to phenylalanine, the CDR3 has 15 residues. Only the CDR3 region is kept as DNA, spanning 45 bases read in frame from base 1. The germline V gene provides CDR1 SGHTA and CDR2 FQGNSA.